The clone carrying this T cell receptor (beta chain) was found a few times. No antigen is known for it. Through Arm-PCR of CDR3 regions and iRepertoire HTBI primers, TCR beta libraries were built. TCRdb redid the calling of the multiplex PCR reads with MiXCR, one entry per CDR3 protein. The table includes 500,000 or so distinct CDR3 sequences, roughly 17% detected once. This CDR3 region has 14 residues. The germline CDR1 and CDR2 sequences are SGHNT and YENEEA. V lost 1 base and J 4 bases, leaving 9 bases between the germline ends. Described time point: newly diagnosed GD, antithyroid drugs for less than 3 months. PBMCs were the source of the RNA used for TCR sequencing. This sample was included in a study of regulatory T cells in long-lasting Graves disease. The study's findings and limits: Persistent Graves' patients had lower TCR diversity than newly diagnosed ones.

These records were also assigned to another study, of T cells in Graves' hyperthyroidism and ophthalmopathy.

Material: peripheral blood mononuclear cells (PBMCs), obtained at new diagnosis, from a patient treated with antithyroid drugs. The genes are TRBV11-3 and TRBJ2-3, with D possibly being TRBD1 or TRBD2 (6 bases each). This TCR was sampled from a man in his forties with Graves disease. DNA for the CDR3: TGTGCCAGCAGCTTAGTTCGGGGGCCAGATACGCAGTATTTT. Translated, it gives CASSLVRGPDTQYF.